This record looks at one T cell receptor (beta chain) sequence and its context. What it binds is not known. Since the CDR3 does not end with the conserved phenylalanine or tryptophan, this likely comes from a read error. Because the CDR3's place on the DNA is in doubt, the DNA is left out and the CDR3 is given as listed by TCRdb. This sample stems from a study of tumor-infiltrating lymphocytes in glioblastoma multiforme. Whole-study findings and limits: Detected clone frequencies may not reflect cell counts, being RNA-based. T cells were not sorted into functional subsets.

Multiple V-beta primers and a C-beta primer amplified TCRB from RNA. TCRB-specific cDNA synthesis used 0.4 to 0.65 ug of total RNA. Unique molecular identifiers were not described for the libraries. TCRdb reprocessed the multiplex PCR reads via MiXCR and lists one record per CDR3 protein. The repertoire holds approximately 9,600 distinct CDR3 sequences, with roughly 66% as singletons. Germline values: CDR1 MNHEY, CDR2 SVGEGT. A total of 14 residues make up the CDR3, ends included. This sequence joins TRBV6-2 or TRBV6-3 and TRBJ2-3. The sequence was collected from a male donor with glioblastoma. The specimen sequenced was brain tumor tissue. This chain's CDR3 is CASSTTSNTDTKYS.